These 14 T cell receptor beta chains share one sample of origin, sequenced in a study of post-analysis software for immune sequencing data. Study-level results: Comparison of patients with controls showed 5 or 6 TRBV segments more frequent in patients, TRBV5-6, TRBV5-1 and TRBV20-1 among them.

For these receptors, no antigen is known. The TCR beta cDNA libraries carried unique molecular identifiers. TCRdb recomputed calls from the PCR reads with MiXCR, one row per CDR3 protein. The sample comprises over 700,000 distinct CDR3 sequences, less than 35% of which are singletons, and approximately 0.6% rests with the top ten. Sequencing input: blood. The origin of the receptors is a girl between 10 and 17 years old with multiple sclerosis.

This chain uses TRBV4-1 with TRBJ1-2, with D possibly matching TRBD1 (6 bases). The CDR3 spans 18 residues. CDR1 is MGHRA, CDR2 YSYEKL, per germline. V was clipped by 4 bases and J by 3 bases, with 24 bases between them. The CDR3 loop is CASSLYVAVQGIYYGYTF. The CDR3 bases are TGCGCCAGCAGCCTTTATGTTGCAGTGCAGGGGATTTACTATGGCTACACCTTC.

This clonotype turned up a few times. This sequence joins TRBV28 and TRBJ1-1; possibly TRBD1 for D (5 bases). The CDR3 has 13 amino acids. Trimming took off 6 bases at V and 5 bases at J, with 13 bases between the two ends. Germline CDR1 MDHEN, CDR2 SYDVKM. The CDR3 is CASSSPRGTEAFF. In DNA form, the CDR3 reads TGTGCCAGCAGCTCCCCACGGGGGACTGAAGCTTTCTTT.

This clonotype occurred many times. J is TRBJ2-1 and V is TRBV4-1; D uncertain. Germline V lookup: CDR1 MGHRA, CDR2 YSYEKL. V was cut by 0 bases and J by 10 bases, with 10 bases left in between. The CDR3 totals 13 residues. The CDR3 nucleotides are TGCGCCAGCAGCCAAGAAGGTGGCGACGAGCAGTTCTTC. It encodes CASSQEGGDEQFF.

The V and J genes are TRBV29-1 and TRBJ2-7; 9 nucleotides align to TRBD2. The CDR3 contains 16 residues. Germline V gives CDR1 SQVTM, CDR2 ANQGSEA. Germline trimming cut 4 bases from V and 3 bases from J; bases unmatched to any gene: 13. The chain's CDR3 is CSVVSPRLADSYEQYF. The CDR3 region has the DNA TGCAGCGTTGTTTCGCCACGACTAGCGGACAGCTACGAGCAGTACTTC.

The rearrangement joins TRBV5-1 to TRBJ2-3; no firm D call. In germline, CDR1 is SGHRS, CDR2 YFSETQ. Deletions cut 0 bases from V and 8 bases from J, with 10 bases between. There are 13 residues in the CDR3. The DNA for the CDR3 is TGCGCCAGCAGCTTGGTATCCCAGGCTACGCAGTATTTT. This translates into CASSLVSQATQYF.

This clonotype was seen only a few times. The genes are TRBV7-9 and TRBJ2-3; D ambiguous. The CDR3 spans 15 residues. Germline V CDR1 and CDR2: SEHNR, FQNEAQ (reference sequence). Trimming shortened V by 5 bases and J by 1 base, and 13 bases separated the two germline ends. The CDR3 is CASSHVVIGTDTQYF. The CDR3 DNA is TGTGCCAGCAGCCACGTTGTGATTGGCACAGATACGCAGTATTTT.

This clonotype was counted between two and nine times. CDR3 DNA: TGCAGTGCTAGAGATAGAATCACAGGCAATCAGCCCCAGCATTTT. This gives the protein CSARDRITGNQPQHF. This chain joins TRBV20-1 and TRBJ1-5; no definite D call. The V gene's germline CDR1 is DFQATT and CDR2 SNEGSKA (reference sequence). This CDR3 has 15 residues. V shed 0 bases and J shed 2 bases, with 11 bases lying between them.

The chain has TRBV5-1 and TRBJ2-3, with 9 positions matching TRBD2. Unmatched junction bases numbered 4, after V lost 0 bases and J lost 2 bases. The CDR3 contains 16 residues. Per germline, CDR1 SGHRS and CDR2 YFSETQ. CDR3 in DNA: TGCGCCAGCAGCTTGGAGCTAGCGGGGTACACAGATACGCAGTATTTT. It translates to CASSLELAGYTDTQYF.

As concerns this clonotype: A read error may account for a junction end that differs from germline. CDR3 loop: CTSSLVSGRGLGGYTF. CDR3 DNA sequence: TGTACCAGCAGTTTGGTCTCGGGGCGCGGGTTAGGTGGCTACACCTTC. The V gene is TRBV27, the J gene TRBJ1-2; D might be TRBD1 (5 bases). The CDR3 has 16 amino acids. Germline-derived CDR1 and CDR2 are MNHEY and SMNVEV (reference sequence).

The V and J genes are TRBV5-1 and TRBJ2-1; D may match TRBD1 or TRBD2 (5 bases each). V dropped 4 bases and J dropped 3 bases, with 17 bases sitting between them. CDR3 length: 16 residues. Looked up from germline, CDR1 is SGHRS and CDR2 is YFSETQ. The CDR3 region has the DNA TGCGCCAGCAGCGGGGGTTCAGCGTTCGTCTACAATGAGCAGTTCTTC. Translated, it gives CASSGGSAFVYNEQFF.

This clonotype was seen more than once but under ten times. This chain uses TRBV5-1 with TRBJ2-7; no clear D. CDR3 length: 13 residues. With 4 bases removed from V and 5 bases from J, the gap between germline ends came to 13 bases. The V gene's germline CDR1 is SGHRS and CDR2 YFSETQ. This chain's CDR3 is CASSLLTIHEQYF. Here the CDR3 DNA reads TGCGCCAGCAGCCTCCTGACGATCCACGAGCAGTACTTC.

CDR3 bases: TGTGCCAGCACCGAAACAGCGGGAGGAGTCTGCGAGCAGTACTTC. This codes for CASTETAGGVCEQYF. The V and J genes are TRBV7-2 and TRBJ2-5; TRBD2 matches at 9 bases. The end of the DNA aligns better with TRBJ2-7, so the J call may be wrong. This CDR3 contains 15 residues. Germline lookup yields CDR1 SGHTA and CDR2 FQGNSA.

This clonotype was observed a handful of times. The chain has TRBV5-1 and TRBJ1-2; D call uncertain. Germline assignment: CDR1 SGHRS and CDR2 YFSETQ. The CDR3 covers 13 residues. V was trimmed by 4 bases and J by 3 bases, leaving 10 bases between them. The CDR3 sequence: CASSTSGDYGYTF. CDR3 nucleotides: TGCGCCAGCAGCACTAGCGGAGACTATGGCTACACCTTC.

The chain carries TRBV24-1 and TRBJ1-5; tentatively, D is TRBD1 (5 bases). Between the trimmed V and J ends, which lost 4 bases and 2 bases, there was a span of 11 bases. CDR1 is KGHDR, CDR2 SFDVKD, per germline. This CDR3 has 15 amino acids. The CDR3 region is CATSDPRGGNQPQHF. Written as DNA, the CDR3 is TGTGCCACCAGTGACCCACGGGGGGGCAATCAGCCCCAGCATTTT.